This T cell receptor beta chain was sequenced for a study of OX40 agonist ivuxolimab in advanced cancers. For the study at large: Among those enrolled, mean age was about 60 years (range about 23 to 90) and 75% to 85% were male.

The CDR3 consists of 16 residues. The V segment lost 4 bases and the J segment 0 bases; nucleotides outside the gene matches: 2. Germline values: CDR1 LNHDA, CDR2 SQIVND (reference sequence). Clones were read by immunoSEQ multiplex PCR, and TCRdb kept only the in-frame ones, dropping some. This repertoire shows approximately 58,000 clones, 81% found once; its top ten account for 0.7% to 0.8%. Whole-study findings and limits: Relative to CD4+, CD8+ T cells held more expanded clones on average.

Turning to this clone: Its cognate antigen is unknown.

The source material was CD4+ or CD8+ T cells sorted from blood, sampled in a trial of the OX40 agonist ivuxolimab. The sequence came from an adult with an advanced solid tumor such as melanoma, head and neck, liver or kidney cancer. The rearrangement joins TRBV19 to TRBJ2-2, with TRBD1 matching over 10 bases. CDR3 protein: CASSRGTGANTGELFF. The CDR3 DNA is TGTGCCAGTAGTAGGGGGACAGGGGCGAACACCGGGGAGCTGTTTTTT.